The TCR beta chain described here comes from a study of early T cells in non-severe SARS-CoV-2 infection. General observations from the study: Anti-spike CD8 responses were favored in VDJdb matching, and private and CD4 specificities were missed.

This clonotype counts as medium-sized. The antigen is not known. V lost 1 base to trimming and J lost 1 base, with 7 bases between them. CDR1 is SGHNT and CDR2 is YENEEA in the germline V gene. This CDR3 contains 14 residues. Individual cDNA molecules received unique molecular identifiers during library preparation. TCRdb used MiXCR to reprocess the 5' RACE reads, holding one entry per CDR3 protein. The sample carries 15,000 to 20,000 distinct CDR3 sequences, approximately 4.8% recorded once. The chain couples TRBV11-3 to TRBJ1-1, with unresolved D. This sequence originates from an adult who was a healthcare worker with PCR-confirmed SARS-CoV-2 infection or an uninfected control (not recorded which). The sequenced sample consisted of whole blood. The CDR3 loop reads CASSLGGGNTEAFF. CDR3 nucleotides: TGTGCCAGCAGCTTAGGGGGAGGGAACACTGAAGCTTTCTTT.